The present T cell receptor beta chain was sequenced within a study of OX40 agonist ivuxolimab in advanced cancers. Study-level points and caveats: Also present in some nonresponders was a low level of normalized T-cell clonal expansion.

Details on this clone: The antigen remains unidentified.

CDR1 is MNHEY, CDR2 SMNVEV, per germline (reference sequence). With 0 bases removed from V and 5 bases from J, the gap between germline ends came to 10 bases. The CDR3 length is 14 residues. The table came from immunoSEQ multiplex PCR; TCRdb's copy has only in-frame clones and leaves some out. The table records about 69,000 clones, more than 75% of them present only once. Sequencing was performed on CD4+ or CD8+ T cells sorted from blood, taken in a trial of the OX40 agonist ivuxolimab. The chain combines TRBV27 with TRBJ1-1; a weak D match, TRBD1 (5 bases). This receptor was identified in an adult with an advanced solid tumor such as melanoma, head and neck, liver or kidney cancer. The CDR3 region is CASSLSGVGTEAFF. The DNA of the CDR3 is TGTGCCAGCAGTTTATCGGGGGTTGGGACTGAAGCTTTCTTT.